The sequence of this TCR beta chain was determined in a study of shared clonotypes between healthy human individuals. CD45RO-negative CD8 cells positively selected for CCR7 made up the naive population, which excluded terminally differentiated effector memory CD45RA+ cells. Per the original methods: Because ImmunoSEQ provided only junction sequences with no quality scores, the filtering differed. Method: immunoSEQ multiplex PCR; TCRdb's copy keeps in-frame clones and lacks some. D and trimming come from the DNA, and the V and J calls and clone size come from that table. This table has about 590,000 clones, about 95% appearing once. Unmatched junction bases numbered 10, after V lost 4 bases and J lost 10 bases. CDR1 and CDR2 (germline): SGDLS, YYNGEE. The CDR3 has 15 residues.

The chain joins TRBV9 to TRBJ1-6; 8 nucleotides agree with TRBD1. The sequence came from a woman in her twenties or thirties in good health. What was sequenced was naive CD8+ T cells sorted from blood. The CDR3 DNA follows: TGTGCCAGCAGCCCATCCGGACAGGGCGAATCACCCCTCCACTTT. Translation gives CASSPSGQGESPLHF.